This TCR beta chain was observed in a study of TET2 disruption in CD19-targeted CAR T cells. As regards this clone: What it binds is unknown. The CDR3 goes on 3 residues after the read ends, and that part is filled in from the germline J gene.

TCRdb keeps only in-frame clones here, not all; method: immunoSEQ multiplex PCR. The specimen's table records under 30,000 clones. The CDR3 contains 14 residues. Germline CDR1 and CDR2: SGHAT and FQNNGV. Trimming took off 0 bases at V and 3 bases at J, with 8 bases between the two ends. Treatment of the sample: autologous CTL019 cells: CD19 CAR with 4-1BB and CD3 zeta domains. TCR zeta and 4-1BB domains were built into the CD19 CAR. Leukapheresis of peripheral blood supplied the T cells used to manufacture CTL019. This TCR derives from a man between 65 and 85 years old with chronic lymphocytic leukemia. Sequencing was performed on CD8- CAR+ T cells sorted from cultured blood T cells, taken for CD19 CAR T cell therapy. Subset here: CD8-negative CAR-positive T cells from the infusion product. The genes are TRBV11-2 and TRBJ1-1, with D maybe TRBD1 (5 bases). CDR3 DNA (partial): TGTGCCAGCAGCTTAGAGTGGGGGGACACTGAA. It yields the protein CASSLEWGDTE. In full, the CDR3 reads CASSLEWGDTEAFF.